The entry below describes one T cell receptor (beta chain). No antigen is known for it. TCR beta was sequenced from blood CD8+ and CD4+ T cells. The CD8+ and CD4+ T cells were negatively isolated, with the TEMRA cells enriched by FACS. It was with random hexamers that 0.5 to 1 ug RNA was reverse transcribed. Across 54 Vbeta and 13 Jbeta, immunoSEQ multiplex PCR amplified TCR beta CDR3. TCRdb ran MiXCR on the immunoSEQ multiplex PCR reads and lists one entry per CDR3 protein. The sample has about 190,000 distinct CDR3 sequences; approximately 94% are singletons. This sample was taken from a study of CD8 T cells in Susac syndrome. Deletions cut 1 base from V and 1 base from J, with 10 bases between. The length of the CDR3 is 15 residues. Per germline, CDR1 SGHRS and CDR2 YFSETQ. Whole-study findings and limits: It was acknowledged by the study that relatively few individuals were included in its TCR sequencing and HLA analysis.

Sequencing used CD4+ T cells from PBMCs. The V and J genes are TRBV5-1 and TRBJ2-3; D is uncertain. The sequence was collected from a human donor with Susac syndrome. The CDR3: CASSLTDPGTDTQYF. The CDR3 coding sequence is TGCGCCAGCAGCTTGACCGACCCCGGCACAGATACGCAGTATTTT.